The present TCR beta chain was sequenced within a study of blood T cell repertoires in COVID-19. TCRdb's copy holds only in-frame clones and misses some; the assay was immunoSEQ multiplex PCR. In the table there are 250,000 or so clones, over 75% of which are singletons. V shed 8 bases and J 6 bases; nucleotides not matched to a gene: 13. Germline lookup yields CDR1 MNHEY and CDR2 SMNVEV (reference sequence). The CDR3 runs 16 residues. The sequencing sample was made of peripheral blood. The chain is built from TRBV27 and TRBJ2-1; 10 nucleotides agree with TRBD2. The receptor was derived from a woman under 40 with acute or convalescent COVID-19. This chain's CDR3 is CASYPLLAGVGNEQFF. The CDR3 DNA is TGTGCCAGCTATCCTTTGCTAGCGGGAGTAGGCAATGAGCAGTTCTTC.